Described below is a single TCR beta chain sequence and its context. This clonotype was recorded only once. This receptor's antigen is unknown. One junction end disagrees with the germline gene, perhaps due to a read error. The donors were about 40 Caucasian individuals from Russia, aged about 6 to 95 years, who were systemically healthy. Roughly 9.5 milliliters of peripheral blood were drawn from each donor into EDTA-treated Vacutainer tubes. Ficoll-Paque density-gradient centrifugation was used to isolate PBMCs, with at least 6 million obtained per sample. Total RNA, at least 6 micrograms per sample, was extracted from PBMCs with Trizol reagent. Naive CD45RAhigh/CD27high T cell percentages were measured by flow cytometry on a PBMC aliquot from every donor. Libraries were prepared through 5' RACE. The reads were generated on an Illumina HiSeq 2500. A second PCR of about 6 to 12 cycles was performed with a sample-barcoded 5' primer and a J-beta primer mix. A template-switch 5' adaptor carrying 12 random nucleotides introduced a unique molecular identifier onto each TCR beta cDNA molecule. Each sample yielded at least 3 million CDR3-containing paired-end reads. First-strand cDNA synthesis was performed from all RNA using the Mint cDNA synthesis kit, with priming by a TRBC-specific oligonucleotide. Following uracil-DNA glycosylase treatment, a first 18-cycle PCR with universal primers M1SS and BC2_uni_R was performed on all cDNA. The authors' pipeline ran thus. For normalization, 1 million high-quality reads, each with a distinct molecular identifier, were randomly selected from each sample. Instead of being binned into consensus sequences, reads with shared molecular identifiers were discarded. MiTCR, run with a Q25 quality threshold and the strictest error-elimination algorithm, handled CDR3 identification, clonotype clustering and error correction. A nonparametric unseen species model with Euler transformation was used to estimate a lower bound on total TCR beta diversity. TCRdb ran its own pipeline on the public reads, namely fastp trimming at Q25 and MiXCR clone calling, and kept in-frame beta chains. For every CDR3 protein sequence, its rows merge into one entry that carries the most common genes and DNA. TCRdb, not the authors, supplied the V and J calls. A total of about 930,000 distinct CDR3 sequences appear in this sample, almost 30% of them only once. The ten largest clones add up to about a tenth of the sample.

This sample was included in a study of blood T cells in healthy people across ages (dated by TCRdb to 2015 to 2017). Study-wide context: In model experiments, template switching captured roughly one uniquely barcoded TCR beta cDNA molecule for every two T cells. Using deep sequencing normalized with unique cDNA molecular identifiers, the study measured how TCR beta repertoire diversity changes with age. Donors were grouped into four age groups: young (average approximately 15 years), middle-aged (roughly 38), aged (62) and long-lived (around 80). Two additional independent replicas of 1 million unique cDNA reads from the same blood draw were analyzed for two donors (one aged 18 to 30 and one aged 80 or older).

Looking up the germline V gene yields CDR1 KGHSH and CDR2 LQKENI. Including cysteine and phenylalanine, the CDR3 has 13 amino acids. Of all the DNA, just the CDR3 is kept, 39 bases in frame from base 1. Overall study results and their limits: Bulk unsorted PBMC profiling prevented conclusive comparison of naive and antigen-experienced compartments. As age increased, observed TCR beta diversity per million T cells dropped in a roughly linear way, and a significant reduction was already evident by age around 41. Compared with the aged group, the long-lived group had more naive CD4+ T cells, fewer expanded clones and increased TCR diversity, a pattern suggesting age selection. Estimates of total diversity based on one million sequenced T cells were considered lower bounds and underestimates. The percentage of naive T cells measured by flow cytometry correlated strongly with observed TCR beta diversity. Because the CMV infection status of the donors was unknown, age-related changes in expanded clonotypes may potentially have been confounded.

These data also formed part of another study, on T cells of mothers and their children. That second publication adds: Donors were nine systemically healthy Caucasian individuals: three mothers and their six children. cDNA synthesis used all of the extracted RNA, with roughly 1.5 ug of RNA in each 15 ul reaction. In the second PCR, the M1S primer introduced both the sample barcodes and 2-4 random nucleotides. More than 9.5 million TCR beta CDR3 reads were obtained from each mother, and approximately 3 million reads were obtained from each child. TCR recombination output is similarly shaped by thymic selection in related and unrelated pairs, with a minor effect exerted by inherited differences. Normalized repertoire overlap in related mother-child pairs was always slightly higher than in unrelated mother-child pairs, but the difference was never significant. Persistent microchimeric T cell clones were not detected, at a sensitivity of about 100 clones per million clonotypes. In the study, deep NGS was used to compare the TCR beta repertoires of mothers and children, and features distinguishing related mother-child pairs from unrelated individuals were sought. Mothers averaged about 37 +/- 4 years of age and children averaged 11 +/- 4 years. Libraries were sequenced on Illumina HiSeq 2000 with 100+100 nt paired-end reads after adapter ligation with NEBNext reagents. To prevent cross-contamination, the mother and child libraries were prepared a month apart and were sequenced in separate runs. For each donor, somewhere between roughly 450,000 and 2,100,000 distinct TCR beta clonotypes were identified. Naive TCR beta clonotypes were estimated from low-frequency clonotypes matched to each donor's FACS-determined naive share, without sorting.

The TCR was taken from a woman between 40 and 50 years old in good health. Sequenced sample: blood. In this chain, TRBV18 is recombined with TRBJ2-7; TRBD2 is perhaps the D gene, given 6 matching bases. The CDR3 amino acid sequence is: CASSPRETYERYF. The DNA sequence is as follows: TGTGCCAGCTCACCTCGGGAGACCTACGAGCGGTACTTC.